The T cell receptor beta chain described here comes from a study of blood T cell repertoires in COVID-19. Study in general: COVID-19 samples collected from the United States, Italy and Spain covered acute and convalescent phases. The analysed material was cDNA or gDNA that came from T cells, B-cell-depleted T cells, or PBMCs.

In the study's own analysis: Amplified reference gene primers provided the basis for estimating nucleated cell counts. Assay used: immunoSEQ multiplex PCR; TCRdb lists only in-frame clones, some missing. V and J calls and clone size are as listed in that table; D and trimming were resolved from the DNA. The data contain roughly 180,000 clones, around three quarters of them singletons. The CDR3 totals 19 residues. V lost 4 bases to trimming and J lost 10 bases; unmatched junction nucleotides: 16. CDR1 is KGHDR and CDR2 is SFDVKD in the germline V gene. Sequencing was performed on peripheral blood. The TCR sequence derives from a man aged 55 to 70 with active or convalescent COVID-19. V gene TRBV24-1 combines with J gene TRBJ2-1, with 15 bases fitting TRBD2. The CDR3 DNA reads TGTGCCACCAGTGAACCGGGACTAGCGGGAGGTAGAAGGGCTAGGGAGCAGTTCTTC. This gives the protein CATSEPGLAGGRRAREQFF.